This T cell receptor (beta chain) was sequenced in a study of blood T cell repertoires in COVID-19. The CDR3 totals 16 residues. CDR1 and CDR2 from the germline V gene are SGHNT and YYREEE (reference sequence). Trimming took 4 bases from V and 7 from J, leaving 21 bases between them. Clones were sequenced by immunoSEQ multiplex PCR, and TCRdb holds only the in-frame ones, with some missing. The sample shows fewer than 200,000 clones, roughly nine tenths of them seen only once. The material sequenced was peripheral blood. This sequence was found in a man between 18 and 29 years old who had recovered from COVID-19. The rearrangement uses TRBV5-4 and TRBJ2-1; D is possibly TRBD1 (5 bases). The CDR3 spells CASSAGQGAVRNEQFF. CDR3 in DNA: TGTGCCAGCAGCGCCGGACAAGGGGCAGTTAGAAATGAGCAGTTCTTC.